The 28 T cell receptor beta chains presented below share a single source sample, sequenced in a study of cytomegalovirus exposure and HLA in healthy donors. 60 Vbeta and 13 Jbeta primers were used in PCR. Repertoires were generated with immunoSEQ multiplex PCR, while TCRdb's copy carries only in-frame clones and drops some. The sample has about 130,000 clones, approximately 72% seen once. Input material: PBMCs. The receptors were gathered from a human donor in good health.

The CDR3 DNA sequence: TGTGCCAGCAGTCAGGACACCCGGGTTGATGAGCAGTTCTTC. Encoded protein: CASSQDTRVDEQFF. V is TRBV6-5 and J is TRBJ2-1, with D possibly TRBD1 on 5 matching bases. The CDR3 consists of 14 residues. Germline V lookup: CDR1 MNHEY, CDR2 SVGAGI. V lost 5 bases to trimming and J lost 8 bases, with 16 bases between them.

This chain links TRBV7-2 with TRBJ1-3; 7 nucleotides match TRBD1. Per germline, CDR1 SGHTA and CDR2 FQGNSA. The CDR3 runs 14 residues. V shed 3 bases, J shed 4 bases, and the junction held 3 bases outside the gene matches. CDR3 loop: CASSFRGAGNTIYF. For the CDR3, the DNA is TGTGCCAGCAGCTTCAGGGGGGCAGGAAACACCATATATTTT.

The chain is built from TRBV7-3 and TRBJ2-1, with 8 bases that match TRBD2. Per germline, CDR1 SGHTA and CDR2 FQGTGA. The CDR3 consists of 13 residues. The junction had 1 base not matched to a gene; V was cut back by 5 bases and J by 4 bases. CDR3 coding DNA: TGTGCCAGCAGCCGCGGGGGGTACAATGAGCAGTTCTTC. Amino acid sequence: CASSRGGYNEQFF.

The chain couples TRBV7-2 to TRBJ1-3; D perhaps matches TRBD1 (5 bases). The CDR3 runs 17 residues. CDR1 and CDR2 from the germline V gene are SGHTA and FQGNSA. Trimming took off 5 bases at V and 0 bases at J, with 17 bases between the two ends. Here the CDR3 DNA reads TGTGCCAGCAGCACCCCACGGGGGTTTTACTCTGGAAACACCATATATTTT. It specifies CASSTPRGFYSGNTIYF. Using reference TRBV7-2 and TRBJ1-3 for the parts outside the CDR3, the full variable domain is GAGVSQSPSNKVTEKGKDVELRCDPISGHTALYWYRQSLGQGLEFLIYFQGNSAPDKSGLPSDRFSAERTGGSVSTLTIQRTQQEDSAVYLCASSTPRGFYSGNTIYFGEGSWLTVV.

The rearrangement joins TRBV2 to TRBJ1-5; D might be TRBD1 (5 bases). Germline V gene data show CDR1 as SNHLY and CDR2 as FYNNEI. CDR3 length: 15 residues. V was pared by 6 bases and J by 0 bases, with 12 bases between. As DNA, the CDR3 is TGTGCCAGCAGGAATACAGGAAATAGCAATCAGCCCCAGCATTTT. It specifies CASRNTGNSNQPQHF.

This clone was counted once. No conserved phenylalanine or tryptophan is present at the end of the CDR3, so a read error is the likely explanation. For the CDR3, the DNA is TGTGCCAGCAGTGACAGGGTTAACACTGAAGCTTTCTCT. Translation: CASSDRVNTEAFS. This chain links TRBV2 with TRBJ1-1, with a tentative D call TRBD1 (5 bases). There are 13 residues in the CDR3. V was trimmed by 3 bases and J by 2 bases, leaving 7 bases between them. Per the germline V gene, CDR1 is SNHLY and CDR2 is FYNNEI.

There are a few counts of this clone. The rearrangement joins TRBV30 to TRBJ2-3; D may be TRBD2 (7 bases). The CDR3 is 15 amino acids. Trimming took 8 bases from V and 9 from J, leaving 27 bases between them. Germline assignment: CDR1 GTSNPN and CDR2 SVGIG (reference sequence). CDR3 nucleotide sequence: TGTGCCGGGGGCGGGGTCTCCCGTGGGAGGGGAACGCAGTATTTT. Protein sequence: CAGGGVSRGRGTQYF.

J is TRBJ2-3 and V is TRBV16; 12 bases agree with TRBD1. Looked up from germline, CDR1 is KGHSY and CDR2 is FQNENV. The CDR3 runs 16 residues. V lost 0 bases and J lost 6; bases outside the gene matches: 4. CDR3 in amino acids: CASSQSGTGGADTQYF. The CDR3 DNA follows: TGTGCCAGCAGCCAATCCGGGACAGGGGGCGCCGATACGCAGTATTTT.

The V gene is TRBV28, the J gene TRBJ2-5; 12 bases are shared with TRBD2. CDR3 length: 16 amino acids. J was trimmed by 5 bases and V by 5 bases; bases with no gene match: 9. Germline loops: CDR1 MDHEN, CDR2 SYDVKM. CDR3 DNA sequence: TGTGCCAGCAGTGCTCCGACTAGCGGGAGTCCGGAGACCCAGTACTTC. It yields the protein CASSAPTSGSPETQYF.

The DNA for the CDR3 is TGTGCCAGTGCGACAGGGGGGAATCAGCCCCAGCATTTT. Its translation is CASATGGNQPQHF. This chain connects TRBV19 to TRBJ1-5; 9 positions agree with TRBD1. The CDR3 runs to 13 residues. The V gene's germline CDR1 is LNHDA and CDR2 SQIVND (reference sequence). V trimming: 8 bases; J trimming: 4 bases; junction bases outside the gene matches: 3.

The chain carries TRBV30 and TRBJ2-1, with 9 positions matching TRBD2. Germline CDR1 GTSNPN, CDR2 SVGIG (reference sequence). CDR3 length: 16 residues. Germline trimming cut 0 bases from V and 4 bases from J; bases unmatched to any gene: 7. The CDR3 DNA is TGTGCCTGGAGTGTACGTCCTAGCGGGGATTACAATGAGCAGTTCTTC. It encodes CAWSVRPSGDYNEQFF.

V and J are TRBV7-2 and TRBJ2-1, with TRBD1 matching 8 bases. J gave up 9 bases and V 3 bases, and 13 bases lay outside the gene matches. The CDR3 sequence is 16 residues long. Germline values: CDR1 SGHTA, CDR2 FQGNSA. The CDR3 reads CASSLPLGQGSGEQFF. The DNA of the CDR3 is TGTGCCAGCAGCTTGCCTCTCGGACAGGGAAGCGGTGAGCAGTTCTTC.

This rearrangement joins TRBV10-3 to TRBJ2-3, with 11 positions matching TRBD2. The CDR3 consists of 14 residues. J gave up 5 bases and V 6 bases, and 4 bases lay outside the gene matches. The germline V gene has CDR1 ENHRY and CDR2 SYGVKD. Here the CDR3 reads CAISPGLAGDTQYF. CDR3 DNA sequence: TGTGCCATCAGCCCAGGACTAGCGGGAGATACGCAGTATTTT.

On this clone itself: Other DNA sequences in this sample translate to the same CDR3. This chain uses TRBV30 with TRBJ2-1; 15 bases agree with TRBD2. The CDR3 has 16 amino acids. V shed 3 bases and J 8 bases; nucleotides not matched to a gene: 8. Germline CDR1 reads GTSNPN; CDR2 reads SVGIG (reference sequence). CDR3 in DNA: TGTGCCTGGAGACTCGGGACTAGCGGGGGGAGGGATGAGCAGTTCTTC. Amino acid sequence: CAWRLGTSGGRDEQFF.

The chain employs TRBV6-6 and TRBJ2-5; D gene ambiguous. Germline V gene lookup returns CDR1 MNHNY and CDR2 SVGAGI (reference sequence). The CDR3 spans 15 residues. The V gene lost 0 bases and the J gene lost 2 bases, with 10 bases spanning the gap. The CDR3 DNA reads TGTGCCAGCAGTTACTCGCGACTCAGTCAAGAGACCCAGTACTTC. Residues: CASSYSRLSQETQYF.

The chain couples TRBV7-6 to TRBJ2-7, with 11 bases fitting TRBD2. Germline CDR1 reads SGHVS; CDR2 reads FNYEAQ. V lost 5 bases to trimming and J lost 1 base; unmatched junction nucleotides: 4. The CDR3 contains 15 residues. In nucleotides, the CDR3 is TGTGCCAGCAGCCGGGGACTAGCGGAATCCTACGAGCAGTACTTC. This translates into CASSRGLAESYEQYF.

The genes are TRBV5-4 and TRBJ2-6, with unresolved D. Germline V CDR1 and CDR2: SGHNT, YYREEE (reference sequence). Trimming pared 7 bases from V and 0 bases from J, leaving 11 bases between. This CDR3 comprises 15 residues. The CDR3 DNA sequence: TGTGCCAGCCGCCCCAGGTTCTCTGGGGCCAACGTCCTGACTTTC. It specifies CASRPRFSGANVLTF.

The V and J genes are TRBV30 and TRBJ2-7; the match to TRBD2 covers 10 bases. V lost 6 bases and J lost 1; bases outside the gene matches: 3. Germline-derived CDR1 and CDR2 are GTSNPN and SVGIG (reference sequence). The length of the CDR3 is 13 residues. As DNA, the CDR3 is TGTGCCTGCCAACTAGCGGGGTCCTACGAGCAGTACTTC. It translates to CACQLAGSYEQYF.

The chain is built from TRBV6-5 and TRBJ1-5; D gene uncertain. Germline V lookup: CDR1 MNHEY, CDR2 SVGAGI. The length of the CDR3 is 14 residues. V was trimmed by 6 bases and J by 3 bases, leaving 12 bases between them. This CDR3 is CASSLRDFNQPQHF. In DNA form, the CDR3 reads TGTGCCAGCAGCCTCCGGGATTTCAATCAGCCCCAGCATTTT.

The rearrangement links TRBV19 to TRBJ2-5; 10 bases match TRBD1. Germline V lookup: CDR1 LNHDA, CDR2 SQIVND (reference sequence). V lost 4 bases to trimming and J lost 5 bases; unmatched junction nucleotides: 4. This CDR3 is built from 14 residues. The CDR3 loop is CASSRQGARETQYF. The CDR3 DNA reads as TGTGCCAGTAGTAGACAGGGGGCCCGGGAGACCCAGTACTTC.

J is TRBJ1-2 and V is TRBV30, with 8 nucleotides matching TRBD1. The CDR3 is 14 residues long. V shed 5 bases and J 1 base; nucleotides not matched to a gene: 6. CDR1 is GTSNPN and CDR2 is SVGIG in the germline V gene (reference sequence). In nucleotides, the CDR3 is TGTGCCTGGGGGACAGGCGTAGGTAACTATGGCTACACCTTC. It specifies CAWGTGVGNYGYTF.

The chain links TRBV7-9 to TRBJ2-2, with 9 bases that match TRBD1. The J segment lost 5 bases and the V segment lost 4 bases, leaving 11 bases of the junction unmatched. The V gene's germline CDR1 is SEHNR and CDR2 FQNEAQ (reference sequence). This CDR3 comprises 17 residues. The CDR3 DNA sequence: TGTGCCAGCAGCTCTCTACAGGGGGCGCTGAGGACCGGGGAGCTGTTTTTT. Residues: CASSSLQGALRTGELFF.

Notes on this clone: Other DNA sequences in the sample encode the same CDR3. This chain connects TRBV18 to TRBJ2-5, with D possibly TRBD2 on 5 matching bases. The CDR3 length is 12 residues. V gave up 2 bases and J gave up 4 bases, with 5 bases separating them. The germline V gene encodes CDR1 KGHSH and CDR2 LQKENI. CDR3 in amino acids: CASSPGGETQYF. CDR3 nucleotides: TGTGCCAGCTCACCAGGAGGAGAGACCCAGTACTTC.

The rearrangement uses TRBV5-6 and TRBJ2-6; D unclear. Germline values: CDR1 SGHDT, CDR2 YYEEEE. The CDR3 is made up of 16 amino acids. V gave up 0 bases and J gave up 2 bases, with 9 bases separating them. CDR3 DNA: TGTGCCAGCAGCTTGGCCGGAGTTCCTGGGGCCAACGTCCTGACTTTC. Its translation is CASSLAGVPGANVLTF.

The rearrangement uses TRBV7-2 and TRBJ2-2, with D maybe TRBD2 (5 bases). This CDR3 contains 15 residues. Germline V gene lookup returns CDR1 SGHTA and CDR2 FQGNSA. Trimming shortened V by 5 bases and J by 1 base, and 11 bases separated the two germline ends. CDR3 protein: CASSRISGNTGELFF. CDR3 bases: TGTGCCAGCAGCCGGATCAGCGGGAACACCGGGGAGCTGTTTTTT.

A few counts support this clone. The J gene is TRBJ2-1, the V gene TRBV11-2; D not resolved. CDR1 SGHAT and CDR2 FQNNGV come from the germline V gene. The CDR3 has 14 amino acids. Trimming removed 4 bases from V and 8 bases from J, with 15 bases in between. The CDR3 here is CASSSWANSDEQFF. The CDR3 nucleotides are TGTGCCAGCAGCTCATGGGCGAACAGTGATGAGCAGTTCTTC. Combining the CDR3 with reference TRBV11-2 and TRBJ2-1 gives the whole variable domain EAGVAQSPRYKIIEKRQSVAFWCNPISGHATLYWYQQILGQGPKLLIQFQNNGVVDDSQLPKDRFSAERLKGVDSTLKIQPAKLEDSAVYLCASSSWANSDEQFFGPGTRLTVL.

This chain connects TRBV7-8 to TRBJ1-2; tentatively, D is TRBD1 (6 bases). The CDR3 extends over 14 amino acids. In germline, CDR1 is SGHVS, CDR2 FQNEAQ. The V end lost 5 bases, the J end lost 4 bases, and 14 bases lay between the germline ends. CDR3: CASSTRDTSYGYTF. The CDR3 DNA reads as TGTGCCAGCAGCACCCGGGACACCAGCTATGGCTACACCTTC.

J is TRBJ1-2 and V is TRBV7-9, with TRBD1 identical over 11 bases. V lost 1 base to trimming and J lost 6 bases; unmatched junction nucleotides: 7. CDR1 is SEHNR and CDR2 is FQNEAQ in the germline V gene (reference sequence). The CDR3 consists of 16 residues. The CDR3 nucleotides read TGTGCCAGCAGCTTAGGCGGGACAGGGGGAAGGCATGGCTACACCTTC. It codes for CASSLGGTGGRHGYTF.